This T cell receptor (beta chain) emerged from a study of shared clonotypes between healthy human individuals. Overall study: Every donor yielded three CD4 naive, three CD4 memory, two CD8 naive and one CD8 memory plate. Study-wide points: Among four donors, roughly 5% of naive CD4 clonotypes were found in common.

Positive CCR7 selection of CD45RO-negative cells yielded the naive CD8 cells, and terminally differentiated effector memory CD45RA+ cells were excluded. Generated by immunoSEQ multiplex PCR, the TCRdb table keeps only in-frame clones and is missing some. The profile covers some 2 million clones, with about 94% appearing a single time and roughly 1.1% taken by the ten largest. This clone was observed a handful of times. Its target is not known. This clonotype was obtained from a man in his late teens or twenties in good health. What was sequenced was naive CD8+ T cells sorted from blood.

The CDR3 spells CASRNPDYGYTF. The DNA for the CDR3 is TGTGCCAGCAGGAACCCCGACTATGGCTACACCTTC. The rearrangement joins TRBV7-9 to TRBJ1-2; unclear D gene. The ends were cut back, 6 bases at V and 3 bases at J, with 8 bases in the middle. In germline, CDR1 is SEHNR, CDR2 FQNEAQ (reference sequence). This CDR3 is built from 12 residues.